This TCR beta chain was captured by sequencing in a study of T cell responses to AZD1222 COVID-19 vaccine (dated by TCRdb to about 2021). Broadly, across the study: A total of approximately 240 trial participants underwent TCR sequencing, of whom approximately 210 received two doses of AZD1222 and about 25 received two doses of the MenACWY control vaccine. Trial participants were enrolled by age into subgroups of 18-55, 56-69 and 70-plus years, and roughly 150, 30 and 60 TCR-sequenced participants, respectively, were included in these subgroups. Results the study describes overall, beyond this receptor: The 56-69-year group was small, and its depth increase did not reach significance, likely because of low power. Spike-specific TCR breadth and depth rose significantly after two AZD1222 doses compared with day 0 and with MenACWY recipients. Only six AZD1222 recipients were SARS-CoV-2 seropositive at baseline, limiting conclusions about previously exposed vaccinees. Participants were mostly white British, with more females than males. The authors suggested clonal diversity may have been underestimated. No day 14 peak-response samples were available, so repertoires were characterized only after the peak T cell response. Nearly half of unique spike-specific TCRs reportedly recognized epitopes outside regions mutated in the B.1.351 and B.1.1.7 variants. Vaccine-associated CD4 TCRs spanned the whole spike protein, with dominant responses in regions 160-218 and 743-854.

This specimen's time point label, interpreted: about 28 days (+/-7) after the second vaccine dose. AZD1222 recipients with second doses at about 4 weeks or about 12 weeks were pooled, because spike-specific TCR depth and breadth did not differ between schedules. The vaccinee samples were drawn from two UK trials, COV001 and COV002, one of which was a single-blind randomized controlled phase 2/3 trial testing AZD1222 (ChAdOx1 nCoV-19) in healthy adults. For TCRbeta chain sequencing, PBMC samples from trial participants were taken at day 0 and at day 28 after the second dose. About this clone: No cognate antigen has been identified for it. Per-base qualities were not stored, and no clone one base away is much larger.

For CDR1 and CDR2, the germline V gene lists LGHNA and YNFKEQ. Germline trimming amounts to 4 bases on V and 4 bases on J, with 5 as the count of junction bases outside the gene matches. Reading from cysteine to phenylalanine, the CDR3 counts 15 amino acids. The retained sequence is limited to the CDR3, 45 bases, with the frame set at the first base. The CDR3 regions of human TCRbeta chains were analyzed by immunosequencing. Regarding the original processing steps: Repertoire TCRs were matched against a reference library of SARS-CoV-2-specific TCRs generated with the MIRA antigen-specificity platform. Breadth was defined as the fraction of unique TCRs that were SARS-CoV-2-associated, and depth was defined as the fraction of total T cells that were SARS-CoV-2-associated. Using the MIRA data, every spike-specific TCR was mapped to the spike region that the TCR reacted to and assigned to either a CD4 or a CD8 class. Log10-transformed breadth and depth values were compared by one-way ANOVA with Sidak's multiple comparisons tests. In TCRdb, the immuneACCESS table is reduced to in-frame sequences with V and J assigned. These tables do not hold every clone; where another copy was compared, an unresolved V gene accounts for under half, and the others remain unexplained. V, J and clone size were drawn from that table, and D and trimming were deduced from the DNA. The sample data list about 64,000 clones, and 80% of these were observed just once. Together, the top ten hold more than 12% of the sample.

This TCR was recovered from an adult who received the AZD1222 COVID-19 vaccine. The specimen was peripheral blood, collected 28 days after the second AZD1222 dose. The rearranged segments are TRBV4-2 and TRBJ2-5; 11 of the junction bases match TRBD2. The DNA sequence is TGTGCCAGCAGCCTCGGGACTAGCGGCGTAGAGACCCAGTACTTC. It encodes CASSLGTSGVETQYF.